The 7 T cell receptor beta chains listed next were all sequenced from one sample in a study of T-cell memory formation after mild COVID-19 (dated by TCRdb to the early 2020s). The library was prepared using 5' RACE. The instrument given in TCRdb is Illumina NovaSeq 6000. TCRdb handled the public reads itself, with Q25 trimming in fastp and clone calling in MiXCR, and kept productive beta chains. Identical CDR3 protein sequences are pooled into one entry, listed with their most common genes and DNA. The sample table shows roughly 89,000 distinct CDR3 sequences, and about 13% are seen once. The ten largest make up about 27% of the sample. The specimen was PBMCs or a T cell subset sorted from them (not recorded which). The receptors come from an adult woman who had mild COVID-19 (a few samples of this study predate the infection). The sample titles of this study are shuffled in the database, so cell type and time point are left out; the donor was told from shared clones.

The chain carries TRBV6-5 and TRBJ2-7; 11 bases fit TRBD1. After removal of 6 bases from V and 0 bases from J, the junction contained 4 bases not matched to a gene. The CDR3 spans 15 residues. Germline CDR1 is MNHEY and CDR2 is SVGAGI. The CDR3 nucleotides are TGTGCCAGCAGATGGGGACAGGGGGACTCCTACGAGCAGTACTTC. Encoded protein: CASRWGQGDSYEQYF.

The V and J genes are TRBV11-3 and TRBJ1-2, with a weak D call TRBD1 (5 bases). Germline V gene data show CDR1 as SGHNT and CDR2 as YENEEA. Between the trimmed V and J ends, which lost 4 bases and 8 bases, there was a span of 17 bases. The CDR3 contains 14 residues. The CDR3 is CASSSTQGLGGYTF. CDR3 sequence (DNA): TGTGCCAGCAGCTCAACCCAGGGCCTTGGGGGCTACACCTTC.

This clonotype was found a few times. The CDR3 protein is CSVEDLRGLGYEQYF. CDR3 DNA: TGCAGCGTTGAAGATCTGCGGGGGCTCGGCTACGAGCAGTACTTC. The chain couples TRBV29-1 to TRBJ2-7; weak D call: TRBD2 (7 bases). The CDR3 spans 15 residues. Germline assignment: CDR1 SQVTM and CDR2 ANQGSEA. The ends were cut back, 0 bases at V and 3 bases at J, with 15 bases in the middle.

CDR3 in amino acids: CASSHDRVPYNEQFF. In DNA, the CDR3 is TGTGCCAGCAGCCACGACAGGGTTCCCTACAATGAGCAGTTCTTC. V and J are TRBV5-6 and TRBJ2-1; 7 nucleotides line up with TRBD1. V was pared by 4 bases and J by 2 bases, with 6 bases of the junction left unmatched. CDR1 is SGHDT, CDR2 YYEEEE, per germline. CDR3 length: 15 amino acids.

The chain recombines TRBV29-1 with TRBJ2-7; TRBD1 matches 9 bases. The CDR3 is made up of 14 amino acids. With V trimmed by 1 base and J by 0 bases, 1 base remained unmatched. Germline CDR1 SQVTM, CDR2 ANQGSEA. The DNA of the CDR3 is TGCAGCGTTGAAGGGACAGGGGTCTCCTACGAGCAGTACTTC. Its protein product is CSVEGTGVSYEQYF.

The gene calls are TRBV5-1 and TRBJ2-5; perhaps D is TRBD1 or TRBD2 (6 bases each). Trimming took off 2 bases at V and 2 bases at J, with 16 bases between the two ends. The germline gives CDR1 SGHRS, CDR2 YFSETQ. The CDR3 consists of 16 residues. The CDR3 spells CASSFGFTGAQETQYF. DNA for the CDR3: TGCGCCAGCAGCTTCGGGTTTACGGGGGCTCAAGAGACCCAGTACTTC.

This clonotype was recorded many times. The gene calls are TRBV20-1 and TRBJ2-7; D perhaps matches TRBD2 (7 bases). Trimming removed 0 bases at V and 5 bases at J, with 20 bases between. CDR3 length: 16 residues. Per germline, CDR1 DFQATT and CDR2 SNEGSKA (reference sequence). The DNA for the CDR3 is TGCAGTGCTAGAGATCCCATAGGGGGGGACTATAACGAGCAGTACTTC. Encoded protein: CSARDPIGGDYNEQYF.